This record looks at one T cell receptor beta chain sequence and its context. Just one base apart from a much larger clone, this may be a read error. This specimen comes from a study of T cells in Graves' hyperthyroidism and ophthalmopathy. Regions amplified from RNA transcripts were the TCR beta CDR3 regions. When the TCR CDR3 underwent first-round RT-PCR, the HTBI primer set was used. TCRdb redid the calling of the multiplex PCR reads with MiXCR, one entry per CDR3 protein. The table has 500,000 to 550,000 distinct CDR3 sequences, roughly 20% seen once; the top ten hold approximately 25%. Between the trimmed V and J ends, which lost 5 bases and 5 bases, there was a span of 9 bases. There are 12 residues in the CDR3. Germline V gene lookup returns CDR1 SGHDN and CDR2 FVKESK.

The V gene is TRBV14, the J gene TRBJ2-5, with a tentative D call TRBD2 (6 bases). The receptor was derived from a man aged 18 to 35 with Graves' hyperthyroidism. Sequenced input: blood. The CDR3 DNA is TGTGCCAGCAGCGGGGGGTTTGAGACCCAGTACTTC. Translation gives CASSGGFETQYF.